This T cell receptor (beta chain) emerged from a study of post-analysis software for immune sequencing data. Study-wide context: The disease courses covered relapsing-remitting, secondary progressive and progressive-relapsing multiple sclerosis.

In this sample, this clonotype turned up a few times. What it binds is unknown. cDNA libraries for TCR beta contained unique molecular identifiers. A population of 1 to 10 million T cells gave rise to approximately 530,000 cDNA molecules. From the PCR reads, TCRdb called clonotypes with MiXCR, one entry per CDR3 protein. Of 400,000 to 500,000 distinct CDR3 sequences in the sample, approximately 42% were seen once. General observations from the study: Strong co-clustering by F measure was evident for samples that had been prepared in the same batch. Relative to controls, patients with multiple sclerosis showed significantly lower normalized Chao1 diversity. Compared with controls, patients had more of five TRBV segments, including TRBV5-6, TRBV5-1 and TRBV20-1.

In germline, CDR1 is KGHSH, CDR2 LQKENI. Deletions cut 5 bases from V and 0 bases from J, with 11 bases between. CDR3 length: 15 amino acids. J is TRBJ2-1 and V is TRBV18; TRBD1 is a possible D gene (6 bases). The TCR originated in a girl aged 2 to 9 with multiple sclerosis. Material for sequencing was blood. The CDR3 bases are TGTGCCAGCTCAACCTACAGGGCCTCCTACAATGAGCAGTTCTTC. Translating it yields CASSTYRASYNEQFF.